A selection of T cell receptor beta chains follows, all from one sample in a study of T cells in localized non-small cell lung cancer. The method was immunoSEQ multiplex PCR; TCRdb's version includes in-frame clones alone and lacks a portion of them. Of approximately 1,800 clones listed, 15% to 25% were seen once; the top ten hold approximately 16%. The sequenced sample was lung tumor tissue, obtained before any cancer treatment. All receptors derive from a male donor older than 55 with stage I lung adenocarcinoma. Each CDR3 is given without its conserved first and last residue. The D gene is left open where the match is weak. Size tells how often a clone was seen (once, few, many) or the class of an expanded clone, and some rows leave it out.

ASSLWDGSYEQY | - | - | TRBV11-3 | 12 | TRBJ2-7
ASSRAYRGYEQY | - | - | TRBV4-1 | 12 | TRBJ2-7
ASSLRGAGKYGYT | few | - | TRBV28 | 13 | TRBJ1-2
ASNSGRTNQPQH | few | - | TRBV19 | 12 | TRBJ1-5
ASSQGQYGYT | - | - | TRBV4-1 | 10 | TRBJ1-2
ASSLQKGGFTEAF | large | - | TRBV6-8 | 13 | TRBJ1-1
ASSYSGWSVEGYT | few | - | TRBV6-8 | 13 | TRBJ1-2
ASSLERGRGSPLH | medium-sized | - | TRBV11-3 | 13 | TRBJ1-6
ASSLLGAVDEQF | - | - | TRBV9 | 12 | TRBJ2-1
ASSLMGGQGYT | - | - | TRBV28 | 11 | TRBJ1-2
ASNTVPRETQY | few | - | TRBV2 | 11 | TRBJ2-5
ASSPTSDTEAF | few | - | TRBV23-1 | 11 | TRBJ1-1
ASSARDRNTEAF | - | TRBD1 | TRBV9 | 12 | TRBJ1-1
ASSSFSGANTGELF | - | TRBD2 | TRBV11-3 | 14 | TRBJ2-2
ASSEAGGRFHNEQF | few | - | TRBV6-1 | 14 | TRBJ2-1
ASSGGPGDSYNSPLH | few | - | TRBV11-3 | 15 | TRBJ1-6
ASRGTGKEPQH | - | TRBD1 | TRBV6-8 | 11 | TRBJ1-5
ASSSTIGVDEQY | few | - | TRBV5-1 | 12 | TRBJ2-7
ASSLRLAGAETQY | once | TRBD2 | TRBV5-1 | 13 | TRBJ2-5
ASSPIGRGTNEKLF | - | - | TRBV7-4 | 14 | TRBJ1-4
ATQQEGFEKLF | - | - | TRBV19 | 11 | TRBJ1-4
ASSRTNTGELF | few | - | TRBV16 | 11 | TRBJ2-2
ASSFRGLGYNEQF | few | TRBD2 | TRBV11-3 | 13 | TRBJ2-1
ASSLTRTDSPLH | medium-sized | - | TRBV11-3 | 12 | TRBJ1-6
ASSLYRVQPQH | few | - | TRBV6-8 | 11 | TRBJ1-5
ASSPQTPPEGELF | few | - | TRBV18 | 13 | TRBJ2-2
ASSQGSGNTIY | - | - | TRBV14 | 11 | TRBJ1-3
ASSYIGGGDLNTGELF | few | TRBD2 | TRBV6-8 | 16 | TRBJ2-2
ASSPNENRAYEQY | few | - | TRBV18 | 13 | TRBJ2-7
ASSSSANTGELF | - | - | TRBV11-3 | 12 | TRBJ2-2
ASSRTGLDTGELF | few | - | TRBV7-5 | 13 | TRBJ2-2